Below are 9 T cell receptor beta chains sequenced from a single sample in a study of blood T cell repertoires in COVID-19. TCRdb's copy holds only in-frame clones and misses some; the assay was immunoSEQ multiplex PCR. The table lists more than 300,000 clones, roughly 90% of them singletons. Sample: PBMCs or T cells enriched from blood (not recorded which). Receptors were obtained from a woman under 40 who had recovered from COVID-19.

This clone was observed once. The chain joins TRBV27 to TRBJ1-1; 7 bases line up with TRBD1. Germline V lookup: CDR1 MNHEY, CDR2 SMNVEV (reference sequence). V gave up 5 bases and J gave up 1 base; unmatched junction bases: 19. The CDR3 covers 19 residues. The CDR3 DNA is TGTGCCAGCAGTCTAACCGCAATGCGCACAGGGGTAACGAACACTGAAGCTTTCTTT. This codes for CASSLTAMRTGVTNTEAFF.

The V call is TRBV5-6, the J call TRBJ1-1, with D perhaps matching TRBD1 (6 bases). Per the germline V gene, CDR1 is SGHDT and CDR2 is YYEEEE. The CDR3 covers 12 residues. The ends were cut back, 4 bases at V and 13 bases at J, with 17 bases in the middle. This CDR3 is CASSILDSSVFF. CDR3 in DNA: TGTGCCAGCAGCATACTGGACAGCTCGGTTTTCTTT.

This clone appeared a single time. This chain connects TRBV10-3 to TRBJ2-1, with 7 bases matching TRBD1. The CDR3 extends over 13 amino acids. Trimming removed 7 bases from V and 8 bases from J; junction bases left unmatched: 8. From germline, CDR1 is ENHRY and CDR2 SYGVKD. The CDR3, as DNA: TGTGCCATCAACGACAGGGTGGGCGATGAGCAGTTCTTC. It codes for CAINDRVGDEQFF.

The chain employs TRBV7-9 and TRBJ1-5; 7 bases map to TRBD1. The CDR3 sequence is 13 residues long. Germline trimming cut 7 bases from V and 1 base from J; bases unmatched to any gene: 1. The germline gives CDR1 SEHNR, CDR2 FQNEAQ (reference sequence). Here the CDR3 reads CASKQGSNQPQHF. The CDR3 region has the DNA TGTGCCAGCAAACAGGGGAGCAATCAGCCCCAGCATTTT.

This rearrangement joins TRBV12-5 to TRBJ1-2, with D unclear. Trimming took off 1 base at V and 5 bases at J, with 8 bases between the two ends. The CDR3 sequence is 13 residues long. The germline V gene has CDR1 LGHNT and CDR2 FRNRAP. CDR3: CASGLAGEYGYTF. CDR3 in DNA: TGTGCTAGTGGTTTGGCCGGGGAATATGGCTACACCTTC.

This sequence joins TRBV27 and TRBJ1-2; a possible D gene is TRBD1 (5 bases). V dropped 5 bases and J dropped 7 bases, with 17 bases sitting between them. The CDR3 is 14 residues long. Looked up from germline, CDR1 is MNHEY and CDR2 is SMNVEV (reference sequence). The chain's CDR3 is CASSPPGRGRGYTF. In DNA form, the CDR3 reads TGTGCCAGCAGTCCCCCGGGGAGGGGTCGTGGCTACACCTTC.

This clone was counted only a few times. This chain uses TRBV30 with TRBJ1-1, with TRBD1 as a possible D gene (6 bases). The CDR3 spans 13 residues. V lost 5 bases, J lost 0 bases, and 10 bases lay in between. Germline loops: CDR1 GTSNPN, CDR2 SVGIG (reference sequence). This CDR3 is CAWQTGLNTEAFF. CDR3 in DNA: TGTGCCTGGCAAACAGGGTTGAACACTGAAGCTTTCTTT. Full variable domain (rest looked up from reference TRBV30 and TRBJ1-1): SQTIHQWPATLVQPVGSPLSLECTVEGTSNPNLYWYRQAAGRGLQLLFYSVGIGQISSEVPQNLSASRPQDRQFILSSKKLLLSDSGFYLCAWQTGLNTEAFFGQGTRLTVV.

The chain couples TRBV2 to TRBJ1-1; no definite D call. Germline CDR1 is SNHLY and CDR2 is FYNNEI. V was cut by 5 bases and J by 1 base, with 8 bases left in between. This CDR3 spans 13 amino acids. CDR3 amino acids: CASSRGTNTEAFF. Here the CDR3 DNA reads TGTGCCAGCAGTCGGGGTACGAACACTGAAGCTTTCTTT.

The chain has TRBV7-3 and TRBJ2-3; 8 bases are a match to TRBD2. Trimming cost V 1 base and J 4 bases; bases outside gene matches: 4. Germline V CDR1 and CDR2: SGHTA, FQGTGA. The CDR3 is 15 residues long. CDR3 amino acids: CASSLNGGAPDTQYF. In nucleotides, the CDR3 is TGTGCCAGCAGCTTAAACGGGGGGGCCCCAGATACGCAGTATTTT.